The source of this T cell receptor beta chain is a study of post-analysis software for immune sequencing data. Study-wide points: Under the F measure, samples that were prepared in one batch clustered strongly together. Controls showed lower frequencies than patients for several TRBV segments, and TRBV5-6, TRBV5-1 and TRBV20-1 were among these.

TCR beta libraries were prepared from cDNA with unique molecular identifiers. Using its own MiXCR run on the PCR reads, TCRdb lists one record per CDR3 protein. The table records approximately 630,000 distinct CDR3 sequences, 59% of them present only once. From germline, CDR1 is SGHTA and CDR2 FQGNSA. Trimming stripped 5 bases from V and 0 bases from J, with 14 bases between. The CDR3 has 16 amino acids. This clonotype came up a few times. The antigen remains undetermined. V gene TRBV7-2 combines with J gene TRBJ2-1; tentative D call: TRBD2 (6 bases). The TCR sequence derives from a girl aged 2 to 10 with multiple sclerosis. The sequencing sample was made of blood. This CDR3 reads CASSRVGTDSYNEQFF. The CDR3 bases are TGTGCCAGCAGCCGAGTAGGGACTGACTCCTACAATGAGCAGTTCTTC.